These 20 T cell receptor beta chains came from one sample sequenced in a study of OX40 agonist ivuxolimab in advanced cancers. Clones were read by immunoSEQ multiplex PCR, and TCRdb kept only the in-frame ones, dropping some. Found here are over 55,000 clones, about 90% of them singletons; the top ten hold about 14%. The input for sequencing was CD4+ or CD8+ T cells sorted from blood, taken in a trial of the OX40 agonist ivuxolimab. Receptor source: an adult with an advanced solid tumor such as melanoma, head and neck, liver or kidney cancer.

The chain has TRBV7-9 and TRBJ2-1; TRBD2 aligns across 11 bases. This CDR3 region has 18 residues. CDR1 is SEHNR, CDR2 FQNEAQ, per germline (reference sequence). V was clipped by 1 base and J by 3 bases; unmatched bases: 8. CDR3 loop: CASSLVRASGRLYNEQFF. CDR3 DNA sequence: TGTGCCAGCAGCTTAGTTCGGGCTAGCGGGAGGCTCTACAATGAGCAGTTCTTC. The full variable domain, in which reference TRBV7-9 and TRBJ2-1 provide the parts outside the CDR3, is DTGVSQNPRHKITKRGQNVTFRCDPISEHNRLYWYRQTLGQGPEFLTYFQNEAQLEKSRLLSDRFSAERPKGSFSTLEIQRTEQGDSAMYLCASSLVRASGRLYNEQFFGPGTRLTVL.

The chain joins TRBV2 to TRBJ2-5; D call uncertain. CDR3 length: 12 residues. Trimming removed 6 bases at V and 0 bases at J, with 5 bases between. Per germline, CDR1 SNHLY and CDR2 FYNNEI. DNA for the CDR3: TGTGCCAGCAGAAACCACCAAGAGACCCAGTACTTC. It specifies CASRNHQETQYF.

This clone appeared a single time. The rearrangement uses TRBV6-1 and TRBJ2-2; TRBD1 or TRBD2 may be the D gene (7 bases each). Germline V gene data show CDR1 as MNHNS and CDR2 as SASEGT. The ends were cut back, 10 bases at V and 4 bases at J, with 19 bases in the middle. The CDR3 runs 15 residues. The CDR3 spells CATRGRALSTGELFF. The CDR3 coding sequence is TGTGCCACCAGGGGGAGGGCCCTGAGCACCGGGGAGCTGTTTTTT.

CDR3 region: CASSSSRSSYNEQFF. The CDR3 DNA is TGTGCCAGCAGTTCGTCCAGGAGCTCCTACAATGAGCAGTTCTTC. The rearrangement links TRBV7-2 to TRBJ2-1; D unclear. Trimming left V 6 bases short and J 0 bases short, with 12 bases between. This CDR3 is 15 amino acids long. Per the germline V gene, CDR1 is SGHTA and CDR2 is FQGNSA.

This chain connects TRBV7-3 to TRBJ1-1; TRBD1 is a possible D gene (5 bases). Trimming took off 6 bases at V and 1 base at J, with 9 bases between the two ends. The CDR3 extends over 13 amino acids. Germline V lookup: CDR1 SGHTA, CDR2 FQGTGA. The CDR3 sequence: CASRLGENTEAFF. CDR3 nucleotide sequence: TGTGCCAGCAGACTAGGGGAGAACACTGAAGCTTTCTTT.

The genes are TRBV5-4 and TRBJ2-1, with D tentatively TRBD2 (6 bases). The V and J ends lost 9 bases and 7 bases respectively, with 29 bases between them. This CDR3 is 17 amino acids long. Germline V gives CDR1 SGHNT, CDR2 YYREEE (reference sequence). As DNA, the CDR3 is TGTGCCAATGCCACTTCTAGCCCGGGAGACGTGTGTAATGAGCAGTTCTTC. Translated: CANATSSPGDVCNEQFF.

The J gene is TRBJ2-2, the V gene TRBV7-6, with unresolved D. This CDR3 is 14 amino acids long. Germline CDR1 reads SGHVS; CDR2 reads FNYEAQ. Trimming pared 5 bases from V and 0 bases from J, leaving 7 bases between. CDR3: CASSAGPNTGELFF. CDR3 bases: TGTGCCAGCAGCGCCGGGCCGAACACCGGGGAGCTGTTTTTT.

The chain joins TRBV19 to TRBJ2-7; 9 positions agree with TRBD1. The germline V gene has CDR1 LNHDA and CDR2 SQIVND (reference sequence). The CDR3 is made up of 14 amino acids. V dropped 3 bases and J dropped 5; count of bases not matched to a gene: 5. DNA for the CDR3: TGTGCCAGTAGTATTGGGACAGGGTGGGACGAGCAGTACTTC. Encoded protein: CASSIGTGWDEQYF. Looking up the rest from reference TRBV19 and TRBJ2-7 gives the full variable domain: DGGITQSPKYLFRKEGQNVTLSCEQNLNHDAMYWYRQDPGQGLRLIYYSQIVNDFQKGDIAEGYSVSREKKESFPLTVTSAQKNPTAFYLCASSIGTGWDEQYFGPGTRLTVT.

This clone was picked up a small number of times. This chain joins TRBV9 and TRBJ2-2; the match to TRBD2 covers 8 bases. This CDR3 is 19 amino acids long. Trimming took 7 bases from V and 1 from J; bases not matched to a gene: 18. In germline, CDR1 is SGDLS, CDR2 YYNGEE. In nucleotides, the CDR3 is TGTGCCAGCGGACGTACAGGGCGGGGGCTAGCGGGGAACACCGGGGAGCTGTTTTTT. Its translation: CASGRTGRGLAGNTGELFF.

The V gene is TRBV28, the J gene TRBJ2-3; D possibly corresponds to TRBD2 (5 bases). V shed 8 bases and J shed 3 bases, with 9 bases lying between them. This CDR3 has 12 residues. Germline V CDR1 and CDR2: MDHEN, SYDVKM. The CDR3 region has the DNA TGTGCCAGCTCGGACTCGACAGATACGCAGTATTTT. Translation gives CASSDSTDTQYF.

The V and J genes are TRBV7-2 and TRBJ2-3; maybe TRBD2 (5 bases). Trimming took 1 base from V and 6 from J, leaving 11 bases between them. Germline values: CDR1 SGHTA, CDR2 FQGNSA. The CDR3 length is 14 residues. This CDR3 reads CASSLGTAMDTQYF. The CDR3, as DNA: TGTGCCAGCAGCTTAGGGACTGCCATGGATACGCAGTATTTT.

The V call is TRBV10-3, the J call TRBJ2-7; 8 nucleotides match TRBD1. The J segment lost 1 base and the V segment lost 2 bases, leaving 7 bases of the junction unmatched. The CDR3 is 16 amino acids. Germline lookup yields CDR1 ENHRY and CDR2 SYGVKD. The DNA for the CDR3 is TGTGCCATCAGTGAGACTGGAAGGACAGGGTCCTACGAGCAGTACTTC. The encoded protein is CAISETGRTGSYEQYF.

The chain employs TRBV7-2 and TRBJ2-7; 7 nucleotides line up with TRBD2. V shed 1 base, J shed 6 bases, and the junction held 18 bases outside the gene matches. Germline CDR1 reads SGHTA; CDR2 reads FQGNSA. The CDR3 consists of 18 residues. This chain's CDR3 is CASSLGGLRELGVAEQYF. DNA for the CDR3: TGTGCCAGCAGCTTAGGGGGACTACGGGAATTAGGAGTAGCCGAGCAGTACTTC. Filled out from reference TRBV7-2 and TRBJ2-7, the complete variable domain reads GAGVSQSPSNKVTEKGKDVELRCDPISGHTALYWYRQSLGQGLEFLIYFQGNSAPDKSGLPSDRFSAERTGGSVSTLTIQRTQQEDSAVYLCASSLGGLRELGVAEQYFGPGTRLTVT.

V is TRBV7-9 and J is TRBJ2-2; D possibly corresponds to TRBD2 (6 bases). The CDR3 sequence is 15 residues long. The germline V gene has CDR1 SEHNR and CDR2 FQNEAQ (reference sequence). V was trimmed by 2 bases and J by 1 base, leaving 8 bases between them. CDR3 nucleotides: TGTGCCAGCAGCTTATTGCGGGAGAACACCGGGGAGCTGTTTTTT. This encodes CASSLLRENTGELFF.

With regard to this clone: The same CDR3 arises from other DNA sequences in this sample as well. J is TRBJ2-1 and V is TRBV29-1; 12 nucleotides align to TRBD2. This CDR3 spans 14 amino acids. Looked up from germline, CDR1 is SQVTM and CDR2 is ANQGSEA. V lost 6 bases, J lost 7 bases, and 7 bases stayed unmatched. CDR3 bases: TGCAGCGTCGATCTAGCGGGAGGGCCTAATGAGCAGTTCTTC. This encodes CSVDLAGGPNEQFF.

The CDR3 here is CASSLSTGGNGYTF. The CDR3 DNA is TGCGCCAGCAGCTTGTCTACAGGGGGCAATGGCTACACCTTC. The chain joins TRBV5-1 to TRBJ1-2; 9 nucleotides align to TRBD1. Germline V CDR1 and CDR2: SGHRS, YFSETQ. CDR3 length: 14 amino acids. Germline trimming cut 1 base from V and 6 bases from J; bases unmatched to any gene: 4.

This chain connects TRBV6-6 to TRBJ2-5; D gene unclear. Trimming removed 8 bases at V and 5 bases at J, with 15 bases between. The CDR3 is 13 residues long. Germline-derived CDR1 and CDR2 are MNHNY and SVGAGI (reference sequence). The DNA for the CDR3 is TGTGCCAGCCAACGAGGTGTCGAGGAGACCCAGTACTTC. It codes for CASQRGVEETQYF.

The gene calls are TRBV5-1 and TRBJ1-1; the D gene is possibly TRBD1 (5 bases). From germline, CDR1 is SGHRS and CDR2 YFSETQ. CDR3 length: 15 amino acids. Trimming removed 0 bases from V and 4 bases from J, with 13 bases in between. CDR3: CASSLDGARGTEAFF. CDR3 sequence (DNA): TGCGCCAGCAGCTTGGATGGGGCGCGTGGCACTGAAGCTTTCTTT.

The chain uses TRBV19 and TRBJ1-5, with a possible D match to TRBD1 (6 bases). Trimming removed 2 bases at V and 5 bases at J, with 16 bases between. Germline V CDR1 and CDR2: LNHDA, SQIVND (reference sequence). The CDR3 extends over 16 amino acids. This CDR3 reads CASSIMFGGRDQPQHF. CDR3 nucleotides: TGTGCCAGTAGTATAATGTTCGGGGGGCGGGATCAGCCCCAGCATTTT. The whole variable domain, filled in from reference TRBV19 and TRBJ1-5, reads DGGITQSPKYLFRKEGQNVTLSCEQNLNHDAMYWYRQDPGQGLRLIYYSQIVNDFQKGDIAEGYSVSREKKESFPLTVTSAQKNPTAFYLCASSIMFGGRDQPQHFGDGTRLSIL.

The chain combines TRBV6-6 with TRBJ2-5; tentative D call: TRBD2 (6 bases). The CDR3 is 13 residues long. Germline CDR1 and CDR2: MNHNY and SVGAGI (reference sequence). Deletions cut 6 bases from V and 1 base from J, with 9 bases between. The CDR3 DNA reads TGTGCCAGCAGCGGGGACTTCCAAGAGACCCAGTACTTC. As protein: CASSGDFQETQYF.